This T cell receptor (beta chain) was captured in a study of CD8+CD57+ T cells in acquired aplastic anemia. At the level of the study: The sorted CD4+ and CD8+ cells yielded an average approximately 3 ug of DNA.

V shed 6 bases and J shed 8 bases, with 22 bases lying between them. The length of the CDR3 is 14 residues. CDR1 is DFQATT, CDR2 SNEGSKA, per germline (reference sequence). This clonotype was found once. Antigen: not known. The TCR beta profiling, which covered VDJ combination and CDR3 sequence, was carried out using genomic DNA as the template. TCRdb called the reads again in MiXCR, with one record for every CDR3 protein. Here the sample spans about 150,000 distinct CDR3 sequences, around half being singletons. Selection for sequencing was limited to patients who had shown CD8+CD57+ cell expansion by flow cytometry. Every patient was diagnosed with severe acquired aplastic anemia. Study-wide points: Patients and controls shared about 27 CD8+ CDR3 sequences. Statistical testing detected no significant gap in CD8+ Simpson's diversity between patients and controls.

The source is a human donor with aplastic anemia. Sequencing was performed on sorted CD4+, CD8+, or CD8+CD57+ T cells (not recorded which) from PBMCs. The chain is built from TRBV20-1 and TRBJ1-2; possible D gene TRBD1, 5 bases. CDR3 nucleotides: TGCAGTGCCCATGTGTCTACGGGACCTCGCGGCTACACCTTC. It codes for CSAHVSTGPRGYTF.